This section outlines one T cell receptor beta chain sequence together with its context. Its antigen is still unknown. This sample is part of a study of T-cell memory formation after mild COVID-19. Across the study: Clusters of TCRs were largely donor specific. Overall study results and limits: Nothing confirmed that second-wave clones peaking on day 37 were specific for SARS-CoV-2.

TCRdb re-called the 5' RACE reads through MiXCR, storing one row per CDR3 protein. Of hundreds of thousands of distinct CDR3 sequences in the sample, roughly 15% were seen once. The length of the CDR3 is 13 residues. The ends were cut back, 1 base at V and 12 bases at J, with 13 bases in the middle. The sequenced material came from PBMCs or a T cell subset sorted from them (not recorded which). The chain couples TRBV12-3 or TRBV12-4 to TRBJ2-1; no definite D call. The clonotype originates from a man between 18 and 29 years old who had mild COVID-19 (a few samples of this study predate the infection). Cell type and time point are not known. DNA of the CDR3: TGTGCCAGCAGTTTAGAGGGCAATTTGCTGCAGTTCTTC. Its translation is CASSLEGNLLQFF.